This TCR beta chain emerged from a study of blood T cells in healthy people across ages. The germline V gene encodes CDR1 SQVTM and CDR2 ANQGSEA. The CDR3 totals 16 residues. Trimming removed 5 bases from V and 0 bases from J; junction bases left unmatched: 5. Through a sample-barcoded 5' primer and a J-beta primer mix, a second PCR was run for roughly 6 to 11 cycles. TCRdb re-derived calls from the 5' RACE reads in MiXCR, one entry per CDR3 protein. The profile shows approximately 1.5 million distinct CDR3 sequences, about 42% of them singletons. Samples each had at least 5 micrograms of total RNA extracted. Study-level results: Long-lived donors carried more naive CD4+ cells and greater diversity than aged donors. Investigators treated diversity estimates from one million T cells as underestimates. PBMC samples, being unsorted, prevented any conclusive comparison of naive and antigen-experienced cells.

In this sample, this clonotype turned up a few times. Its antigen is not identified. The sequenced material came from blood. The sequence was collected from a woman under 30 in good health. The chain has TRBV29-1 and TRBJ2-1; 12 nucleotides align to TRBD2. In nucleotides, the CDR3 is TGCAGCGTTACGGGACTAGCGGGTCGCTCCTACAATGAGCAGTTCTTC. Amino acid sequence: CSVTGLAGRSYNEQFF.